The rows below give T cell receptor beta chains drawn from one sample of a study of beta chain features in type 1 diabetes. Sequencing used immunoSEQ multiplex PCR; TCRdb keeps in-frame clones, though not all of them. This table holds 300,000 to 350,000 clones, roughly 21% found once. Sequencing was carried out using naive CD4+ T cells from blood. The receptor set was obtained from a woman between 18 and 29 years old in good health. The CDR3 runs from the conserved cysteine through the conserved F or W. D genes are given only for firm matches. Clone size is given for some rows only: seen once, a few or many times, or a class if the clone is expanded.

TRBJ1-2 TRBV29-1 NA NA CSVGESIRGGYTF TGCAGCGTTGGGGAATCAATCAGGGGCGGCTACACCTTC
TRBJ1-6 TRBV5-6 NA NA CASSQNSYSPLHF TGTGCCAGCAGCCAAAACAGTTATTCACCCCTCCACTTT
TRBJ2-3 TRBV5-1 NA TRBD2 CASSSGPGAGTNTQYF TGCGCCAGCAGCTCCGGCCCCGGAGCGGGAACGAATACGCAGTATTTT
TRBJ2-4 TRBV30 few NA CAWTGENIQYF TGTGCCTGGACAGGGGAAAACATTCAGTACTTC
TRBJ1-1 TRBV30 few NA CAWSGGPNTEAFF TGTGCCTGGAGTGGGGGGCCGAACACTGAAGCTTTCTTT
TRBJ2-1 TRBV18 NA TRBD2 CASSLGLAGRGEQFF TGTGCCAGCTCATTGGGACTAGCGGGCCGAGGGGAGCAGTTCTTC
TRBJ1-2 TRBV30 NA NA CAWDRGSNYGYTF TGTGCCTGGGATAGGGGTTCTAACTATGGCTACACCTTC
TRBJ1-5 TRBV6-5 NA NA CASSYSNSPHQPQHF TGTGCCAGCAGTTACTCGAACAGCCCCCACCAGCCCCAGCATTTT
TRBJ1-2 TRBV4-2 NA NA CASSQESGGGDGYTF TGTGCCAGCAGCCAAGAGTCGGGAGGAGGGGATGGCTACACCTTC
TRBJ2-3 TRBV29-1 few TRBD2 CSVPLAEFTDTQYF TGCAGCGTGCCGCTAGCGGAGTTCACAGATACGCAGTATTTT
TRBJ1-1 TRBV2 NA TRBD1 CASTRQGVVTEAFF TGTGCCAGCACCCGACAGGGAGTGGTGACTGAAGCTTTCTTT
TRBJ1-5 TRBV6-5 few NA CASSSSPNQPQHF TGTGCCAGCAGTTCCTCCCCTAATCAGCCCCAGCATTTT
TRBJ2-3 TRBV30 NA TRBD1 CACSRGPDTQYF TGTGCCTGTAGTAGGGGGCCAGATACGCAGTATTTT
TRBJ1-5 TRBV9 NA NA CASSPWRGGQPQHF TGTGCCAGCAGCCCCTGGAGGGGAGGTCAGCCCCAGCATTTT
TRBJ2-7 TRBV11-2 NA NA CASSPPAGSYEQYF TGTGCCAGCAGCCCCCCGGCAGGTTCCTACGAGCAGTACTTC
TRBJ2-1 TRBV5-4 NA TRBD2 CASSSPPGGSRNEQFF TGTGCCAGCAGCTCACCCCCGGGCGGGAGTAGGAATGAGCAGTTCTTC
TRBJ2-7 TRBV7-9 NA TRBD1 CASSPGTGGSYEQYF TGTGCCAGCAGCCCAGGGACAGGGGGTTCCTACGAGCAGTACTTC
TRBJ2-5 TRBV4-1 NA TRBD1 CASSHLPTGTQETQYF TGCGCCAGCAGCCACCTACCGACAGGGACCCAAGAGACCCAGTACTTC
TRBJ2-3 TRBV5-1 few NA CASSAGQGPDTQYF TGCGCCAGCAGCGCGGGCCAGGGGCCAGATACGCAGTATTTT
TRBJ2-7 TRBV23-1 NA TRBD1 CASSHPGQGVLLGYEQYF TGCGCCAGCAGTCATCCAGGACAGGGGGTTCTGTTGGGATACGAGCAGTACTTC
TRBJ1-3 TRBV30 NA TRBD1 CAWSRGTRGHTIYF TGTGCCTGGAGCCGTGGGACAAGGGGGCACACCATATATTTT
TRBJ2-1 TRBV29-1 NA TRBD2 CSVERAGGRNEQFF TGCAGCGTCGAACGCGCGGGGGGGCGAAATGAGCAGTTCTTC
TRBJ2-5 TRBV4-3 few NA CASSLGTSEEETQYF TGCGCCAGCAGCCTTGGGACTTCCGAAGAAGAGACCCAGTACTTC
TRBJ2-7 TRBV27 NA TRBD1 CASSQRPDRGYEQYF TGTGCCAGCAGTCAACGGCCGGACAGGGGCTACGAGCAGTACTTC
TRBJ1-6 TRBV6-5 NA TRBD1 CASSSGQGRTPLHF TGTGCCAGCAGTTCGGGACAGGGGAGGACACCCCTCCACTTT
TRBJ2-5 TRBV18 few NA CASSFVLQGYQETQYF TGTGCCAGCTCATTCGTTTTACAGGGTTACCAAGAGACCCAGTACTTC
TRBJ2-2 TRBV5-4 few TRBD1 CASSWGQGAGTGELFF TGTGCCAGCAGCTGGGGACAGGGGGCAGGCACCGGGGAGCTGTTTTTT
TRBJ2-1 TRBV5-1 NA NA CASSLAGAGPDYNEQFF TGCGCCAGCAGCTTGGCCGGGGCGGGGCCGGACTACAATGAGCAGTTCTTC
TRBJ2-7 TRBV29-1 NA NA CSVFKGYEQYF TGCAGCGTTTTTAAGGGGTACGAGCAGTACTTC